Sequencing of this T cell receptor beta chain was carried out in a study of Tregs in tolerant kidney transplant recipients (dated by TCRdb to about 2019). Study-level background: Related donors were used in the transplants with nonmyeloablative bone marrow transplantation, and mixed chimerism was transient in the human trials. The study applied TCRbeta sequencing to find donor-specific regulatory T cells before combined kidney and bone marrow transplantation and then followed those same cells after transplant.

The junction shows trimming of 3 bases on V and 6 bases on J, plus 9 bases between the germline ends. In the germline V gene, CDR1 corresponds to KGHSH and CDR2 to LQKENI. Counted from cysteine to phenylalanine, this CDR3 has 12 amino acids. Only CDR3 DNA remains: 36 bases, in frame from the first base. Explained via the paper, the time point label denotes: blood sample drawn before combined kidney and bone marrow transplant. Thawed PBMCs were FACS-sorted into unstimulated Tregs (CD4+CD25+CD127-), CD4+ non-Tregs (CD4+CD25-), CD4 cells and CD8 cells. The patients were a handful of recipients of combined kidney and bone marrow transplants from the ITN036ST trial, and samples were available only for these trial subjects. Healthy control blood was processed to PBMCs with a Ficoll density gradient and then cryopreserved, whereas patient PBMCs were collected both before and after transplant. In the case of this clone: The specificity of this receptor is unknown. There are no base qualities to consult, and no much larger clone falls within one base.

For TCRbeta CDR3 sequencing, genomic DNA was extracted from sorted cells using the QIAGEN DNeasy Blood and Tissue Kit. High-throughput TCRbeta CDR3 sequencing, including PCR amplification with bias correction and internal controls, was performed commercially through immunoSEQ. The authors' analysis ran thus. A unique productive TCRbeta sequence was defined by the CDR3 nucleotide sequence when primers matched, and otherwise by the CDR3 amino acid sequence together with the Vbeta and Jbeta genes. To correct sorting error, sequences shared between sorted populations at a frequency ratio of 2:1 or less were removed; the rest were assigned to the higher population. Sequences were defined as donor-reactive when expanded at least 5-fold in CFSE-low cells versus unstimulated cells and present at a frequency of at least 0.01% in CFSE-low cells. Repertoire divergence was quantified by Jensen-Shannon divergence calculated from the top 100 TCRbeta sequences ranked by frequency. For any sample with multiple sequencing runs, sorting error was corrected in each run separately before the runs were pooled. TCRdb limited this immuneACCESS table to in-frame rearrangements with V and J called. A share of clones is missing; checked studies link under half to unresolved V genes, and the rest is unexplained. D and trimming come from the DNA, and the V and J calls and clone size come from that table. The sample includes approximately 69,000 clones, with about 89% observed a single time. 0.39% of the sample is held by the ten biggest clonotypes.

General conclusions and limits of the study: For some patients, the PCR primers changed as time went on, which meant samples from those patients could not be compared with one another at the nucleotide level. Expanding Tregs with activated donor B cells appeared to identify the most biologically relevant and donor-specific TCRbeta repertoire. In tolerant patients, donor-specific Tregs expanded more than Tregs overall, which suggests antigen-driven rather than nonspecific expansion. The study was limited by small patient numbers, and the findings need validation in larger populations and under other immunosuppression protocols. Biological reproducibility was not directly assessed, although technical replication error appeared to be minimal.

The sample was CD4+ T cells from blood, taken before the transplant. The chain uses TRBV18 and TRBJ2-7; the D gene assignment is ambiguous. The source of this sequence is a human donor who received a combined kidney and bone marrow transplant. DNA sequence: TGTGCCAGCTCACCCCCCCAGGCCGAGCAGTACTTC. Its protein product is CASSPPQAEQYF.